A single sample is the source of the 30 T cell receptor beta chains below, sequenced in a study of blood T cell repertoires in COVID-19. Here immunoSEQ multiplex PCR was the method, and the copy in TCRdb shows in-frame clones only, minus some. The sample includes 25,000 to 30,000 clones, approximately 79% of them seen just once. Sequencing was done on a sample of peripheral blood. The source of these receptors is a man at least 80 years old with active or convalescent COVID-19.

Only one count was recorded for this clone. The chain uses TRBV4-1 and TRBJ2-3; possible D gene TRBD2, 5 bases. V lost 5 bases, J lost 2 bases, and 14 bases lay in between. Looked up from germline, CDR1 is MGHRA and CDR2 is YSYEKL. This CDR3 spans 15 amino acids. The CDR3 nucleotides read TGCGCCAGCAGCACTAGGTCAGTTGACACAGATACGCAGTATTTT. It yields the protein CASSTRSVDTDTQYF.

V is TRBV28 and J is TRBJ2-4, with D possibly matching TRBD2 (6 bases). There are 15 residues in the CDR3. Germline values: CDR1 MDHEN, CDR2 SYDVKM. Deletions cut 8 bases from V and 1 base from J, with 15 bases between. CDR3 sequence (DNA): TGTGCCAGCCGAGGCGGGGTCGTGGCCAAAAACATTCAGTACTTC. This encodes CASRGGVVAKNIQYF. Looking up the rest from reference TRBV28 and TRBJ2-4 gives the full variable domain: DVKVTQSSRYLVKRTGEKVFLECVQDMDHENMFWYRQDPGLGLRLIYFSYDVKMKEKGDIPEGYSVSREKKERFSLILESASTNQTSMYLCASRGGVVAKNIQYFGAGTRLSVL.

This chain links TRBV5-1 with TRBJ1-3, with TRBD1 identical over 10 bases. Looked up from germline, CDR1 is SGHRS and CDR2 is YFSETQ. This CDR3 is built from 17 residues. Unmatched junction bases numbered 6, after V lost 3 bases and J lost 0 bases. CDR3 nucleotide sequence: TGCGCCAGCAGCTCCGGGACAGGGGATAACTCTGGAAACACCATATATTTT. This gives the protein CASSSGTGDNSGNTIYF.

The chain is built from TRBV5-1 and TRBJ2-2; TRBD2 is a possible D gene (6 bases). Germline V gene sequence: CDR1 SGHRS, CDR2 YFSETQ. The V end lost 5 bases, the J end lost 4 bases, and 12 bases lay between the germline ends. The CDR3 is made up of 14 amino acids. The CDR3 coding sequence is TGCGCCAGCAGTCCTAGCGTGACCACCGGGGAGCTGTTTTTT. This encodes CASSPSVTTGELFF.

This chain uses TRBV7-2 with TRBJ2-7; 9 bases match TRBD1. V was pared by 5 bases and J by 3 bases, with 5 bases of the junction left unmatched. Germline V gives CDR1 SGHTA, CDR2 FQGNSA. The CDR3 has 14 residues. The CDR3 nucleotides read TGTGCCAGCAGCCCCCGGACAGGGGACTACGAGCAGTACTTC. Residues: CASSPRTGDYEQYF.

The rearrangement links TRBV2 to TRBJ2-3, with 14 bases fitting TRBD2. J was trimmed by 0 bases and V by 6 bases; bases with no gene match: 8. Germline loops: CDR1 SNHLY, CDR2 FYNNEI. This CDR3 has 18 residues. The CDR3 protein is CASRGGTSGGSSTDTQYF. CDR3 in DNA: TGTGCCAGCAGGGGCGGGACTAGCGGGGGCTCTAGCACAGATACGCAGTATTTT. The complete variable domain, with remaining parts taken from reference TRBV2 and TRBJ2-3, reads EPEVTQTPSHQVTQMGQEVILRCVPISNHLYFYWYRQILGQKVEFLVSFYNNEISEKSEIFDDQFSVERPDGSNFTLKIRSTKLEDSAMYFCASRGGTSGGSSTDTQYFGPGTRLTVL.

This sequence joins TRBV27 and TRBJ2-3; D unclear. The CDR3 is 13 amino acids. With 5 bases removed from V and 6 bases from J, the gap between germline ends came to 12 bases. CDR1 is MNHEY, CDR2 SMNVEV, per germline (reference sequence). CDR3 loop: CASSPWATDTQYF. The CDR3 nucleotides are TGTGCCAGCAGTCCCTGGGCCACCGATACGCAGTATTTT.

The genes are TRBV14 and TRBJ2-7, with 8 bases identical to TRBD1. In germline, CDR1 is SGHDN, CDR2 FVKESK. The CDR3 contains 15 residues. J gave up 4 bases and V 3 bases, and 8 bases lay outside the gene matches. CDR3 DNA sequence: TGTGCCAGCAGCCAGCATGGAACAGGGGGGTACGAGCAGTACTTC. Translated, it gives CASSQHGTGGYEQYF. Looking up the rest from reference TRBV14 and TRBJ2-7 gives the full variable domain: EAGVTQFPSHSVIEKGQTVTLRCDPISGHDNLYWYRRVMGKEIKFLLHFVKESKQDESGMPNNRFLAERTGGTYSTLKVQPAELEDSGVYFCASSQHGTGGYEQYFGPGTRLTVT.

This clone was observed a few times. The chain couples TRBV28 to TRBJ2-3; 9 bases are shared with TRBD1. This CDR3 spans 16 amino acids. Looked up from germline, CDR1 is MDHEN and CDR2 is SYDVKM. The junction had 9 bases not matched to a gene; V was cut back by 1 base and J by 7 bases. The CDR3 sequence is CASSLLGQGVTNTQYF. CDR3 coding DNA: TGTGCCAGCAGTTTATTGGGACAGGGAGTTACAAATACGCAGTATTTT. Based on the CDR3 plus reference TRBV28 and TRBJ2-3, the full variable domain is DVKVTQSSRYLVKRTGEKVFLECVQDMDHENMFWYRQDPGLGLRLIYFSYDVKMKEKGDIPEGYSVSREKKERFSLILESASTNQTSMYLCASSLLGQGVTNTQYFGPGTRLTVL.

The gene calls are TRBV27 and TRBJ1-5, with 9 bases identical to TRBD1. The J segment lost 7 bases and the V segment lost 6 bases, leaving 16 bases of the junction unmatched. CDR1 MNHEY and CDR2 SMNVEV come from the germline V gene (reference sequence). The CDR3 is 17 residues long. Written as DNA, the CDR3 is TGTGCCAGCAGCCCGGGACAGGGAACCACCGACGTCCAGCCCCAGCATTTT. Translating gives CASSPGQGTTDVQPQHF.

The V gene is TRBV19, the J gene TRBJ2-1; 8 nucleotides agree with TRBD1. The CDR3 has 16 residues. V lost 3 bases, J lost 6 bases, and 10 bases stayed unmatched. Looked up from germline, CDR1 is LNHDA and CDR2 is SQIVND (reference sequence). Written as DNA, the CDR3 is TGTGCCAGTAGTATCAGCGGACAGGGAGCGGGCAATGAGCAGTTCTTC. Protein sequence: CASSISGQGAGNEQFF.

V and J are TRBV7-9 and TRBJ2-1; 9 bases are a match to TRBD1. CDR1 and CDR2 (germline): SEHNR, FQNEAQ (reference sequence). CDR3 size: 13 residues. V lost 5 bases and J lost 8; bases outside the gene matches: 4. The CDR3 DNA reads TGTGCCAGCAGCCTCCGACAGGGGGATGAGCAGTTCTTC. Translating gives CASSLRQGDEQFF.

The chain recombines TRBV3-1 (or the pseudogene TRBV3-2) with TRBJ2-6; D gene uncertain. The CDR3 consists of 16 residues. Trimming took off 2 bases at V and 0 bases at J, with 8 bases between the two ends. CDR1 LGHDT and CDR2 YNNKEL come from the germline V gene (reference sequence). CDR3 in DNA: TGTGCCAGCAGCCAATTCTCGTCCTCTGGGGCCAACGTCCTGACTTTC. Translated, it gives CASSQFSSSGANVLTF.

The chain is built from TRBV5-1 and TRBJ2-7; D is possibly TRBD1 (6 bases). V lost 4 bases and J lost 7, with 9 bases in between. The V gene's germline CDR1 is SGHRS and CDR2 YFSETQ. The CDR3 runs 11 residues. In nucleotides, the CDR3 is TGCGCCAGCAGCCCAGGGGTGGAGCAGTACTTC. Residues: CASSPGVEQYF.

The rearrangement uses TRBV18 and TRBJ2-5; no clear D gene. This CDR3 is 11 amino acids long. The V end was cut by 6 bases, the J end by 3 bases, with 5 bases between. CDR1 KGHSH and CDR2 LQKENI come from the germline V gene. Here the CDR3 reads CASSREETQYF. Written as DNA, the CDR3 is TGTGCCAGCTCTCGGGAAGAGACCCAGTACTTC.

The chain uses TRBV7-9 and TRBJ2-3; D not certain. V dropped 6 bases and J dropped 1 base, with 8 bases sitting between them. The CDR3 consists of 13 residues. The germline V gene has CDR1 SEHNR and CDR2 FQNEAQ (reference sequence). CDR3 DNA: TGTGCCAGCAGAGACTCGCGCACAGATACGCAGTATTTT. Protein product: CASRDSRTDTQYF. Supplemented by reference TRBV7-9 and TRBJ2-3, the full variable domain reads DTGVSQNPRHKITKRGQNVTFRCDPISEHNRLYWYRQTLGQGPEFLTYFQNEAQLEKSRLLSDRFSAERPKGSFSTLEIQRTEQGDSAMYLCASRDSRTDTQYFGPGTRLTVL.

The CDR3 region is CASSPSTRGREKLFF. CDR3 sequence (DNA): TGTGCCAGCAGCCCCTCGACAAGAGGGCGCGAAAAACTGTTTTTT. The rearrangement links TRBV7-8 to TRBJ1-4, with D uncertain. Germline V gene sequence: CDR1 SGHVS, CDR2 FQNEAQ. The CDR3 is 15 amino acids. V was clipped by 5 bases and J by 8 bases, with 18 bases between them.

This clone turned up a few times. This sequence joins TRBV10-2 and TRBJ2-7; D is uncertain. CDR3 size: 15 residues. Trimming left V 3 bases short and J 0 bases short, with 12 bases between. Germline CDR1 and CDR2: WSHSY and SAAADI. For the CDR3, the DNA is TGCGCCAGCAGTGAAAGGCTAGGTTACTCCTACGAGCAGTACTTC. Translating it yields CASSERLGYSYEQYF.

The genes are TRBV7-9 and TRBJ1-2; D unclear. V was cut by 3 bases and J by 6 bases, with 17 bases left in between. The length of the CDR3 is 15 residues. CDR1 and CDR2 from the germline V gene are SEHNR and FQNEAQ (reference sequence). CDR3 DNA: TGTGCCAGCAGCTTTGCGGCAAACACCGAGGATGGCTACACCTTC. Its protein is CASSFAANTEDGYTF.

This chain connects TRBV11-3 to TRBJ1-1, with 7 bases aligning to TRBD1. Germline V lookup: CDR1 SGHNT, CDR2 YENEEA. Trimming at V came to 3 bases and at J to 6 bases, leaving 4 bases not matched to a gene. CDR3 length: 13 amino acids. CDR3 residues: CASSLRQGAEAFF. The CDR3, as DNA: TGTGCCAGCAGCTTGCGCCAGGGGGCTGAAGCTTTCTTT.

This clone was seen only once. V gene TRBV5-1 combines with J gene TRBJ2-6; 7 bases line up with TRBD1. The germline V gene encodes CDR1 SGHRS and CDR2 YFSETQ. V was clipped by 7 bases and J by 0 bases; unmatched bases: 4. The CDR3 sequence is 15 residues long. CDR3 nucleotide sequence: TGCGCCAGCCACACAGGGGCCTCTGGGGCCAACGTCCTGACTTTC. It codes for CASHTGASGANVLTF.

This clone came up once. This chain links TRBV19 with TRBJ1-4; 7 bases match TRBD1. J gave up 8 bases and V 4 bases, and 13 bases lay outside the gene matches. The CDR3 is 16 residues long. Germline CDR1 LNHDA, CDR2 SQIVND (reference sequence). In nucleotides, the CDR3 is TGTGCCAGTAGTACCTTCTCGACAGGGCGAAGCGAAAAACTGTTTTTT. Translation gives CASSTFSTGRSEKLFF.

The genes are TRBV27 and TRBJ1-1, with D possibly matching TRBD1 (6 bases). Germline CDR1 MNHEY, CDR2 SMNVEV (reference sequence). The CDR3 is 14 residues long. Trimming removed 5 bases from V and 1 base from J, with 11 bases in between. CDR3 amino acids: CASSPGQWNTEAFF. The CDR3 DNA is TGTGCCAGCAGTCCCGGACAGTGGAACACTGAAGCTTTCTTT.

The chain links TRBV5-4 to TRBJ2-6; possible D gene TRBD1, 6 bases. Germline CDR1 is SGHNT and CDR2 is YYREEE (reference sequence). The CDR3 consists of 17 residues. V was shortened by 4 bases and J by 0 bases, with 14 bases between the two germline ends. The CDR3 spells CASSLQGRRSGANVLTF. CDR3 nucleotide sequence: TGTGCCAGCAGCCTACAGGGTCGCCGCTCTGGGGCCAACGTCCTGACTTTC.

The rearrangement uses TRBV27 and TRBJ1-5, with 9 bases identical to TRBD1. J was trimmed by 6 bases and V by 7 bases; bases with no gene match: 7. The CDR3 totals 14 residues. Per germline, CDR1 MNHEY and CDR2 SMNVEV (reference sequence). CDR3: CASNPGQGGQPQHF. In DNA, the CDR3 is TGTGCCAGCAATCCGGGACAGGGCGGTCAGCCCCAGCATTTT.

This chain links TRBV29-1 with TRBJ2-6; D is possibly TRBD1 (6 bases). Trimming took 7 bases from V and 1 from J, leaving 14 bases between them. Germline CDR1 SQVTM, CDR2 ANQGSEA. This CDR3 contains 15 residues. As DNA, the CDR3 is TGCAGCGCTATACGAGGACAGTCTGGGGCCAACGTCCTGACTTTC. This encodes CSAIRGQSGANVLTF.

The rearrangement uses TRBV15 and TRBJ2-1; a possible D gene is TRBD2 (5 bases). The V and J ends lost 1 base and 5 bases respectively, with 18 bases between them. The CDR3 loop spans 17 amino acids. Germline V gene data show CDR1 as LNHNV and CDR2 as YYDKDF (reference sequence). The chain's CDR3 is CATSRVGWEKGDNEQFF. The CDR3 DNA reads TGTGCCACCAGCAGAGTTGGATGGGAAAAGGGAGACAATGAGCAGTTCTTC.

The CDR3 DNA reads TGTGCCAGCGTAGCGGGAGGAGATACGCAGTATTTT. Translating it yields CASVAGGDTQYF. This chain joins TRBV27 and TRBJ2-3; 10 positions agree with TRBD2. V trimming: 8 bases; J trimming: 5 bases; junction bases outside the gene matches: 1. CDR3 length equals 12 residues. Germline CDR1 is MNHEY and CDR2 is SMNVEV (reference sequence).

The chain combines TRBV19 with TRBJ1-2; maybe TRBD1 (5 bases). V was shortened by 11 bases and J by 4 bases, with 14 bases between the two germline ends. From germline, CDR1 is LNHDA and CDR2 SQIVND (reference sequence). The CDR3 has 12 amino acids. Written as DNA, the CDR3 is TGTGCCGCCGGTGGGGGACTCTATGGCTACACCTTC. As protein: CAAGGGLYGYTF.

This chain connects TRBV6-1 to TRBJ1-2, with D hard to call. The CDR3 loop spans 16 amino acids. Germline V lookup: CDR1 MNHNS, CDR2 SASEGT. Trimming took off 3 bases at V and 3 bases at J, with 17 bases between the two ends. CDR3 in DNA: TGTGCCAGCAGTGACGCGACCGGAGCCTTGCACTATGGCTACACCTTC. Translated: CASSDATGALHYGYTF.